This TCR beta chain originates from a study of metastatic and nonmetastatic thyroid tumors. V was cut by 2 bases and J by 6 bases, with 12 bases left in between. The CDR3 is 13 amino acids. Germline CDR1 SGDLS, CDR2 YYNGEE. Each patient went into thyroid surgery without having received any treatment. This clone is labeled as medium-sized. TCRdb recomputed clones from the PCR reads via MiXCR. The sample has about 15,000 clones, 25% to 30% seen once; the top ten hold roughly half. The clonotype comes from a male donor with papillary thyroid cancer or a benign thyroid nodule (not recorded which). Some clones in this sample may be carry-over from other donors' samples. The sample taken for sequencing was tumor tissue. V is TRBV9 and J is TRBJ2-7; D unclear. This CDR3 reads CASSVFLSSEQYF. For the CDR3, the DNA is TGTGCCAGCAGCGTCTTCTTGTCTTCCGAGCAGTACTTC. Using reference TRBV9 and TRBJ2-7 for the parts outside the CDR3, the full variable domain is DSGVTQTPKHLITATGQRVTLRCSPRSGDLSVYWYQQSLDQGLQFLIQYYNGEERAKGNILERFSAQQFPDLHSELNLSSLELGDSALYFCASSVFLSSEQYFGPGTRLTVT.